The 20 T cell receptor beta chains in this list originate from one sample, sequenced in a study of T cell changes during pregnancy in multiple sclerosis. The assay was immunoSEQ multiplex PCR, and TCRdb's table has in-frame clones only and misses some. The profile covers about 46,000 clones, with around 93% appearing a single time and approximately 2.6% taken by the ten largest. Material: CD8+ T cells from peripheral blood mononuclear cells, obtained in the second trimester of pregnancy. These receptors were obtained from a female donor with multiple sclerosis, enrolled in a pregnancy study.

The genes are TRBV6-5 and TRBJ1-1, with D hard to call. The CDR3 runs to 13 residues. The V gene's germline CDR1 is MNHEY and CDR2 SVGAGI. V was cut by 5 bases and J by 3 bases, with 10 bases left in between. The CDR3 coding sequence is TGTGCCAGCAGTGTGATCCCGGACACTGAAGCTTTCTTT. Its translation: CASSVIPDTEAFF.

The chain carries TRBV7-9 and TRBJ1-1, with D possibly being TRBD1 (5 bases). Trimming took 3 bases from V and 3 from J, leaving 11 bases between them. Germline loops: CDR1 SEHNR, CDR2 FQNEAQ (reference sequence). The CDR3 spans 14 residues. The CDR3 bases are TGTGCCAGCAGCTTCGAAGGGACTCACACTGAAGCTTTCTTT. Its translation: CASSFEGTHTEAFF.

The V gene is TRBV7-9, the J gene TRBJ1-2; TRBD1 agrees at 7 bases. The CDR3 runs 16 residues. Germline V gene lookup returns CDR1 SEHNR and CDR2 FQNEAQ (reference sequence). J lost 4 bases, V lost 4 bases, and 12 bases had no gene match. The CDR3 coding sequence is TGTGCCAGCAGCTCCATCGACAGGGACTCTTTCTATGGCTACACCTTC. Translation: CASSSIDRDSFYGYTF.

The chain employs TRBV5-4 and TRBJ2-7, with a tentative D call TRBD1 (5 bases). The CDR3 loop spans 14 amino acids. V was pared by 4 bases and J by 5 bases, with 16 bases between. CDR1 and CDR2 from the germline V gene are SGHNT and YYREEE (reference sequence). The CDR3 is CASSRSGLRDEQYF. CDR3 DNA sequence: TGTGCCAGCAGCCGTTCAGGGCTACGCGACGAGCAGTACTTC.

V gene TRBV6-5 combines with J gene TRBJ1-1; D gene ambiguous. Germline loops: CDR1 MNHEY, CDR2 SVGAGI. CDR3 size: 13 residues. V lost 2 bases and J lost 4, with 8 bases in between. The chain's CDR3 is CASSYVPGTEAFF. Here the CDR3 DNA reads TGTGCCAGCAGTTACGTGCCAGGCACTGAAGCTTTCTTT.

The chain employs TRBV10-3 and TRBJ2-7; maybe TRBD1 (6 bases). Germline V gives CDR1 ENHRY, CDR2 SYGVKD. The V end was cut by 4 bases, the J end by 2 bases, with 15 bases between. The CDR3 is 15 residues long. CDR3 loop: CAISGYEDSPYEQYF. In DNA form, the CDR3 reads TGTGCCATCAGTGGGTATGAGGACAGTCCCTACGAGCAGTACTTC.

The chain couples TRBV6-5 to TRBJ2-7; TRBD2 agrees at 7 bases. Germline V CDR1 and CDR2: MNHEY, SVGAGI. This CDR3 comprises 13 residues. The J segment lost 5 bases and the V segment lost 2 bases, leaving 3 bases of the junction unmatched. The CDR3 coding sequence is TGTGCCAGCAGTTACGGGCGGGGGAACGAGCAGTACTTC. Its translation: CASSYGRGNEQYF.

The CDR3: CASSLEAVWGEGWNTEAFF. In DNA form, the CDR3 reads TGTGCCAGCAGCTTAGAGGCGGTGTGGGGGGAGGGATGGAACACTGAAGCTTTCTTT. The V call is TRBV7-9, the J call TRBJ1-1; TRBD1 might be the D (5 bases). There are 19 residues in the CDR3. V dropped 1 base and J dropped 1 base, with 22 bases sitting between them. Germline CDR1 is SEHNR and CDR2 is FQNEAQ (reference sequence).

The chain recombines TRBV14 with TRBJ2-2, with 10 positions matching TRBD2. CDR3 size: 15 residues. The germline V gene has CDR1 SGHDN and CDR2 FVKESK. After removal of 2 bases from V and 7 bases from J, the junction contained 4 bases not matched to a gene. The CDR3 DNA reads as TGTGCCAGCAGCCAACCAGCGGGGGGGCTCGGGGAGCTGTTTTTT. Residues: CASSQPAGGLGELFF. Full variable domain (missing parts from reference TRBV14 and TRBJ2-2): EAGVTQFPSHSVIEKGQTVTLRCDPISGHDNLYWYRRVMGKEIKFLLHFVKESKQDESGMPNNRFLAERTGGTYSTLKVQPAELEDSGVYFCASSQPAGGLGELFFGEGSRLTVL.

This clone has only a few counts. The sample holds other DNA sequences that translate to the same CDR3. The chain is built from TRBV27 and TRBJ1-1, with TRBD1 matching over 8 bases. Per the germline V gene, CDR1 is MNHEY and CDR2 is SMNVEV (reference sequence). The V gene end was trimmed by 2 bases and the J gene end by 5 bases; junction bases not matched to a gene: 7. The CDR3 runs to 15 residues. CDR3 loop: CASSLDTGGRTEAFF. CDR3 bases: TGTGCCAGCAGTTTAGACACAGGGGGTCGGACTGAAGCTTTCTTT.

The V call is TRBV9, the J call TRBJ1-4; 10 nucleotides line up with TRBD1. Trimming took 0 bases from V and 6 from J; bases not matched to a gene: 2. This CDR3 spans 15 amino acids. The germline V gene has CDR1 SGDLS and CDR2 YYNGEE. The CDR3 region is CASSVAGTGDEKLFF. In nucleotides, the CDR3 is TGTGCCAGCAGCGTAGCTGGGACAGGGGATGAAAAACTGTTTTTT.

The rearrangement links TRBV4-1 to TRBJ1-4; D ambiguous. Germline V lookup: CDR1 MGHRA, CDR2 YSYEKL. Trimming took off 2 bases at V and 0 bases at J, with 19 bases between the two ends. The CDR3 contains 19 residues. The CDR3 protein is CASSQRFREQTTTNEKLFF. As DNA, the CDR3 is TGCGCCAGCAGCCAAAGGTTTAGGGAACAGACTACAACTAATGAAAAACTGTTTTTT.

This chain joins TRBV7-6 and TRBJ2-1, with 7 bases matching TRBD1. The trim removed 5 bases at V and 5 bases at J, leaving 6 bases unmatched. Per the germline V gene, CDR1 is SGHVS and CDR2 is FNYEAQ. The CDR3 consists of 14 residues. The CDR3 region is CASSEGASDNEQFF. CDR3 bases: TGTGCCAGCAGCGAGGGGGCCTCTGACAATGAGCAGTTCTTC.

V and J are TRBV7-6 and TRBJ1-2; D not certain. Trimming left V 5 bases short and J 4 bases short, with 14 bases between. Germline V gene lookup returns CDR1 SGHVS and CDR2 FNYEAQ. This CDR3 comprises 14 residues. The CDR3 region has the DNA TGTGCCAGCAGCGGAGACGGGTTCGGCTATGGCTACACCTTC. Amino acids: CASSGDGFGYGYTF.

The V gene is TRBV6-1, the J gene TRBJ2-3; 12 bases align to TRBD2. V was clipped by 3 bases and J by 6 bases; unmatched bases: 7. Germline CDR1 reads MNHNS; CDR2 reads SASEGT. CDR3 length: 16 amino acids. The CDR3 nucleotides read TGTGCCAGCAGTGAGGCTAGCGGGGGGGCCGCTGATACGCAGTATTTT. Translation: CASSEASGGAADTQYF.

The rearrangement uses TRBV7-3 and TRBJ2-7, with a weak D call TRBD2 (5 bases). CDR3 length: 15 amino acids. Deletions cut 3 bases from V and 3 bases from J, with 15 bases between. CDR1 and CDR2 from the germline V gene are SGHTA and FQGTGA. The CDR3 DNA reads as TGTGCCAGCAGCTTCGGGGTCTCCCCTAACTACGAGCAGTACTTC. This sequence encodes CASSFGVSPNYEQYF. Full variable domain (missing parts from reference TRBV7-3 and TRBJ2-7): GAGVSQTPSNKVTEKGKYVELRCDPISGHTALYWYRQSLGQGPEFLIYFQGTGAADDSGLPNDRFFAVRPEGSVSTLKIQRTERGDSAVYLCASSFGVSPNYEQYFGPGTRLTVT.

This rearrangement joins TRBV11-2 to TRBJ2-2, with TRBD2 matching 10 bases. Losses at the gene ends were 6 bases for V and 2 bases for J; bases not matched to a gene: 6. The CDR3 sequence is 16 residues long. CDR1 and CDR2 from the germline V gene are SGHAT and FQNNGV. Written as DNA, the CDR3 is TGTGCCAGCAGGGAAGCGGGGGGGTACAACACCGGGGAGCTGTTTTTT. Translating gives CASREAGGYNTGELFF.

V gene TRBV6-1 combines with J gene TRBJ1-1; 7 positions match TRBD1. In germline, CDR1 is MNHNS, CDR2 SASEGT. This CDR3 has 15 amino acids. V lost 10 bases to trimming and J lost 3 bases; unmatched junction nucleotides: 14. The CDR3 DNA reads as TGTGCCACCGAGCCCTTTACAGGGGTCCACACTGAAGCTTTCTTT. Its translation is CATEPFTGVHTEAFF.

This sequence joins TRBV4-3 and TRBJ2-2; 9 bases are a match to TRBD2. With V trimmed by 0 bases and J by 5 bases, 13 bases remained unmatched. Germline CDR1 and CDR2: LGHNA and YSLEER. The CDR3 spans 19 residues. The CDR3 DNA is TGCGCCAGCAGCCAAGAGGCATCGGCGGGGGGGCCTAGGACCGGGGAGCTGTTTTTT. Its protein is CASSQEASAGGPRTGELFF.

This sequence joins TRBV6-6 and TRBJ2-1; 10 bases line up with TRBD2. The CDR3 extends over 15 amino acids. V shed 4 bases and J 5 bases; nucleotides not matched to a gene: 5. The germline gives CDR1 MNHNY, CDR2 SVGAGI (reference sequence). The CDR3 is CASSWSGGGNNEQFF. The CDR3 nucleotides read TGTGCCAGCAGTTGGAGCGGGGGGGGGAACAATGAGCAGTTCTTC.